The 15 T cell receptor beta chains listed next were all sequenced from one sample in a study of T cells after yellow fever vaccination. From the 5' RACE reads, TCRdb called clonotypes with MiXCR, one entry per CDR3 protein. The sample has about 340,000 distinct CDR3 sequences, about 9.5% seen once. The material sequenced was PBMCs, taken on the day of the first yellow fever vaccination. The receptor source for this set is a man aged 18 to 30 who received the YFV17D yellow fever vaccine.

The CDR3 coding sequence is TGCAGTGCTACCGAGGCCAGGGAGGCTGAAGCTTTCTTT. It encodes CSATEAREAEAFF. The rearrangement joins TRBV20-1 to TRBJ1-1; a possible D gene is TRBD1 (5 bases). The CDR3 consists of 13 residues. V shed 4 bases and J shed 6 bases, with 15 bases lying between them. Germline CDR1 and CDR2: DFQATT and SNEGSKA (reference sequence).

The CDR3 reads CASSITSGNSPLHF. CDR3 coding DNA: TGCGCCAGCAGCATAACTTCAGGGAATTCACCCCTCCACTTT. The chain links TRBV5-1 to TRBJ1-6; tentative D call: TRBD1 (5 bases). V was cut by 4 bases and J by 7 bases, with 12 bases left in between. CDR3 length equals 14 residues. CDR1 is SGHRS, CDR2 YFSETQ, per germline.

This clonotype was picked up many times. CDR3 loop: CASSFLQGVQPQHF. CDR3 DNA sequence: TGCGCCAGCAGCTTCCTCCAGGGCGTTCAGCCCCAGCATTTT. The chain links TRBV4-3 to TRBJ1-5, with a tentative D call TRBD1 (5 bases). Trimming cost V 5 bases and J 6 bases, with 14 bases left between them. The CDR3 contains 14 residues. Germline V CDR1 and CDR2: LGHNA, YSLEER.

This clonotype was seen a few times. The chain joins TRBV7-6 to TRBJ2-1; possibly TRBD1 for D (6 bases). Deletions cut 5 bases from V and 5 bases from J, with 13 bases between. The CDR3 contains 14 residues. CDR1 and CDR2 (germline): SGHVS, FNYEAQ. CDR3 protein: CASSKQGNHNEQFF. The CDR3 coding sequence is TGTGCCAGCAGCAAACAGGGCAACCACAATGAGCAGTTCTTC.

In its sample, this clonotype was seen a few times. The V gene is TRBV27, the J gene TRBJ2-2, with 11 bases fitting TRBD2. With V trimmed by 5 bases and J by 6 bases, 8 bases remained unmatched. This CDR3 is built from 16 residues. CDR1 and CDR2 from the germline V gene are MNHEY and SMNVEV (reference sequence). CDR3 coding DNA: TGTGCCAGCAGTCCATTAGCGGGGGGGCGGTCCGGGGAGCTGTTTTTT. This gives the protein CASSPLAGGRSGELFF.

Concerning this clonotype itself: A much larger clone differs from this one at a single base, so this may be a read error. The CDR3 carries no conserved terminal phenylalanine or tryptophan, so it likely arises from a read error. The genes are TRBV12-3 or TRBV12-4 and TRBJ2-5, with D perhaps TRBD2 (5 bases). This CDR3 spans 13 amino acids. The V end was cut by 0 bases, the J end by 4 bases, with 6 bases between. Written as DNA, the CDR3 is TGTGCCAGCAGTTTAGCGGGGAGAGAGACCCAGTACTAC. Amino acids: CASSLAGRETQYY.

This clonotype was observed at least ten times. This sequence joins TRBV7-2 and TRBJ1-5; no reliable D call. There are 13 residues in the CDR3. V shed 3 bases and J shed 2 bases, with 5 bases lying between them. The germline CDR1 and CDR2 sequences are SGHTA and FQGNSA. This CDR3 reads CASSFQGNQPQHF. The CDR3 DNA reads TGTGCCAGCAGCTTCCAGGGCAATCAGCCCCAGCATTTT. Variable domain in full (rest from reference TRBV7-2 and TRBJ1-5): GAGVSQSPSNKVTEKGKDVELRCDPISGHTALYWYRQSLGQGLEFLIYFQGNSAPDKSGLPSDRFSAERTGGSVSTLTIQRTQQEDSAVYLCASSFQGNQPQHFGDGTRLSIL.

Comment on this clonotype: The junction and the germline gene differ at one end; a read error may be behind it. The gene calls are TRBV20-1 and TRBJ2-1; 13 bases map to TRBD2. This CDR3 has 16 amino acids. The V gene's germline CDR1 is DFQATT and CDR2 SNEGSKA (reference sequence). The chain's CDR3 is CCARALAGGPGNEQFF. Written as DNA, the CDR3 is TGCTGTGCTAGAGCACTAGCGGGGGGGCCTGGAAATGAGCAGTTCTTC.

This clonotype was seen more than once but under ten times. Compared with germline, one end of the junction differs, possibly owing to a read error. The chain carries TRBV5-1 and TRBJ2-2; 7 nucleotides agree with TRBD1. The CDR3 is 15 amino acids. Germline lookup yields CDR1 SGHRS and CDR2 YFSETQ. For the CDR3, the DNA is TGCGCCAGCAGCTTGATTGAAGGGGGCACCGGGGAGTTGTTTTTT. This sequence encodes CASSLIEGGTGELFF. The full variable domain, in which reference TRBV5-1 and TRBJ2-2 provide the parts outside the CDR3, is KAGVTQTPRYLIKTRGQQVTLSCSPISGHRSVSWYQQTPGQGLQFLFEYFSETQRNKGNFPGRFSGRQFSNSRSEMNVSTLELGDSALYLCASSLIEGGTGELFFGEGSRLTVL.

At least ten counts were recorded for this clonotype. V is TRBV4-2 and J is TRBJ1-1; the match to TRBD1 covers 7 bases. Per the germline V gene, CDR1 is LGHNA and CDR2 is YNFKEQ. The V segment lost 3 bases and the J segment 0 bases; nucleotides outside the gene matches: 1. CDR3 length: 14 amino acids. The CDR3 is CASSQDRLNTEAFF. The DNA for the CDR3 is TGTGCCAGCAGCCAGGACAGGTTGAACACTGAAGCTTTCTTT.

This clonotype was counted only a few times. The chain employs TRBV28 and TRBJ2-3; possible D gene TRBD2, 6 bases. This CDR3 contains 13 residues. Trimming pared 3 bases from V and 14 bases from J, leaving 18 bases between. The germline V gene encodes CDR1 MDHEN and CDR2 SYDVKM. The CDR3 nucleotides are TGTGCCAGCAGTTTGGAGTTTGGGACTGGAGGGTATTTT. The encoded protein is CASSLEFGTGGYF.

This clonotype was detected only a few times. The rearrangement joins TRBV20-1 to TRBJ2-3; TRBD2 aligns across 12 bases. This CDR3 is 18 amino acids long. Germline V gene lookup returns CDR1 DFQATT and CDR2 SNEGSKA (reference sequence). Losses at the gene ends were 6 bases for V and 0 bases for J; bases not matched to a gene: 13. The CDR3 sequence: CSALSKLAGGSSTDTQYF. CDR3 DNA sequence: TGCAGTGCCCTTAGCAAACTAGCGGGAGGTTCTAGCACAGATACGCAGTATTTT.

The CDR3 sequence is CASSEAGLAGDTQYF. CDR3 bases: TGTGCCAGCAGTGAAGCCGGGCTAGCAGGGGATACGCAGTATTTT. The gene calls are TRBV2 and TRBJ2-3, with D perhaps assigned TRBD1 or TRBD2 (5 bases each). V was clipped by 0 bases and J by 6 bases, with 13 bases between them. Germline-derived CDR1 and CDR2 are SNHLY and FYNNEI. The CDR3 extends over 15 amino acids.

This chain joins TRBV6-5 and TRBJ1-5; possible D gene TRBD1, 5 bases. Germline V gene sequence: CDR1 MNHEY, CDR2 SVGAGI. Trimming pared 2 bases from V and 0 bases from J, leaving 17 bases between. This CDR3 contains 18 residues. CDR3 sequence reads: CASSYVLTVFYSNQPQHF. The DNA for the CDR3 is TGTGCCAGCAGTTACGTCCTGACAGTTTTCTATAGCAATCAGCCCCAGCATTTT.

This clonotype was seen at least ten times. The V and J genes are TRBV7-2 and TRBJ2-3, with D unclear. CDR3 size: 15 residues. Trimming removed 2 bases at V and 2 bases at J, with 11 bases between. Germline-derived CDR1 and CDR2 are SGHTA and FQGNSA. In DNA, the CDR3 is TGTGCCAGCAGCTTATCATCAGCGAACACAGATACGCAGTATTTT. Amino acid sequence: CASSLSSANTDTQYF. Using reference TRBV7-2 and TRBJ2-3 for the parts outside the CDR3, the full variable domain is GAGVSQSPSNKVTEKGKDVELRCDPISGHTALYWYRQSLGQGLEFLIYFQGNSAPDKSGLPSDRFSAERTGGSVSTLTIQRTQQEDSAVYLCASSLSSANTDTQYFGPGTRLTVL.